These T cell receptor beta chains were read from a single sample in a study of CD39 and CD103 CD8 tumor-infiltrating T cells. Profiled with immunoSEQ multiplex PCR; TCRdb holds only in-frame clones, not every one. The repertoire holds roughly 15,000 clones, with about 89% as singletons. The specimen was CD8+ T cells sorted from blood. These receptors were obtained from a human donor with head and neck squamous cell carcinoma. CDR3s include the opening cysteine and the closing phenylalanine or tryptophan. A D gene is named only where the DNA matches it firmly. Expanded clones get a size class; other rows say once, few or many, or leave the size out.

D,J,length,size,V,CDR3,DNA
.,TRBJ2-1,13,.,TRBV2,CASMGRGLDEQFF,TGTGCCAGCATGGGCAGGGGTTTGGACGAGCAGTTCTTC
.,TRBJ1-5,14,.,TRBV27,CASSPGVEVQPQHF,TGTGCCAGCAGCCCAGGAGTTGAGGTACAGCCCCAGCATTTT
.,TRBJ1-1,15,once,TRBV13,CASSLVVGSGTEAFF,TGTGCCAGCAGCTTAGTCGTAGGGTCGGGAACTGAAGCTTTCTTT
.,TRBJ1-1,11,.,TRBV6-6,CASTLNTEAFF,TGTGCCAGCACCCTTAACACTGAAGCTTTCTTT
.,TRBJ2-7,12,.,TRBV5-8,CASSSPAGEQYF,TGTGCCAGCAGCTCACCGGCCGGCGAGCAGTACTTC
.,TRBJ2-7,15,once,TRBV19,CASSPGTLITYEQYF,TGTGCCAGTAGCCCTGGGACACTTATTACCTACGAGCAGTACTTC
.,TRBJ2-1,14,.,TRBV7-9,CASSSPGERNEQFF,TGTGCCAGCAGCTCGCCGGGAGAAAGAAATGAGCAGTTCTTC
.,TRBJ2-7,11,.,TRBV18,CASSPAGEQYF,TGTGCCAGCTCACCCGCGGGGGAGCAGTACTTC
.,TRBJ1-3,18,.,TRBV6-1,CASSERRFDRPSGNTIYF,TGTGCCAGCAGTGAAAGGAGGTTTGACAGGCCCTCTGGAAACACCATATATTTT
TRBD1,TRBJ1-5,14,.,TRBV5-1,CASSPGQGVQPQHF,TGCGCCAGCAGTCCGGGACAGGGGGTACAGCCCCAGCATTTT
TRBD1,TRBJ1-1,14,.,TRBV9,CASSVGNRGTEAFF,TGTGCCAGCAGCGTAGGAAACAGGGGCACTGAAGCTTTCTTT
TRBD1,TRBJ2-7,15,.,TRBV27,CASSLGQGFAYEQYF,TGTGCCAGCAGTTTAGGACAGGGATTTGCCTACGAGCAGTACTTC
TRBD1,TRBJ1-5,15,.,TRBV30,CAWNYRGMGNQPQHF,TGTGCCTGGAATTACAGGGGAATGGGCAATCAGCCCCAGCATTTT
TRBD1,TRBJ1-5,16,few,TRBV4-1,CASSPRTGMTDQPQHF,TGCGCCAGCAGCCCTCGGACAGGGATGACGGATCAGCCCCAGCATTTT
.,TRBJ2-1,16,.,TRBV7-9,CASSLVVGFGSNEQFF,TGTGCCAGCAGCTTAGTAGTAGGTTTTGGTAGCAATGAGCAGTTCTTC
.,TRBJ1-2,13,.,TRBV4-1,CASSQGGVGGYTF,TGCGCCAGCAGCCAAGGGGGGGTAGGCGGCTACACCTTC
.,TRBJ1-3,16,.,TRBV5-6,CASSLQGVRSGNTIYF,TGTGCCAGCAGCCTACAGGGAGTCCGCTCTGGAAACACCATATATTTT
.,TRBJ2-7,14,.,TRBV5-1,CASSWSQGSYEQYF,TGCGCCAGCAGCTGGAGCCAGGGCTCCTACGAGCAGTACTTC
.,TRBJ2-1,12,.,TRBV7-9,CASSLEFSEQFF,TGTGCCAGCAGCTTAGAATTCTCTGAGCAGTTCTTC
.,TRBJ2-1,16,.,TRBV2,CASREDPPSSYNEQFF,TGTGCCAGCAGAGAGGACCCACCGAGCTCCTACAATGAGCAGTTCTTC
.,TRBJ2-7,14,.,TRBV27,CASSLSLGWGEQYF,TGTGCCAGCAGTTTATCGCTGGGCTGGGGCGAGCAGTACTTC
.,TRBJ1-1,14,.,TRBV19,CASRRPEMNTEAFF,TGTGCCAGTAGGAGACCTGAGATGAACACTGAAGCTTTCTTT
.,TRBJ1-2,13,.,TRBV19,CASSIYAYYGYTF,TGTGCCAGTAGTATATATGCGTACTATGGCTACACCTTC
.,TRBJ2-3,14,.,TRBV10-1,CASSRDLSTDTQYF,TGCGCCAGCAGTCGCGACCTCAGCACAGATACGCAGTATTTT
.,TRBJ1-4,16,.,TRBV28,CASSPGTPVALEKLFF,TGTGCCAGCAGTCCCGGGACTCCCGTGGCCCTTGAAAAACTGTTTTTT
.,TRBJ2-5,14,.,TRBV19,CASSGPGNQETQYF,TGTGCCAGTAGTGGGCCGGGGAACCAAGAGACCCAGTACTTC
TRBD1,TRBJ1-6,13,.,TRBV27,CASSFQGGSPLHF,TGTGCCAGCAGTTTCCAGGGGGGTTCACCCCTCCACTTT
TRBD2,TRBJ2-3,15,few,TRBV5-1,CASESGGRLTDTQYF,TGCGCCAGCGAATCGGGGGGAAGACTCACAGATACGCAGTATTTT
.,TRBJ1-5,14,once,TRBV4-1,CASSHLDSNQPQHF,TGCGCCAGCAGCCACTTGGACAGCAATCAGCCCCAGCATTTT
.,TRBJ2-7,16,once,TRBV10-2,CASSDHWTSPSYEQYF,TGCGCCAGCAGTGACCACTGGACCAGTCCCTCCTACGAGCAGTACTTC
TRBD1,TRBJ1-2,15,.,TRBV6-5,CASSYGTASNYGYTF,TGTGCCAGCAGCTATGGGACAGCTTCTAACTATGGCTACACCTTC
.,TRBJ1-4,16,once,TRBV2,CASSEPRKGPNEKLFF,TGTGCCAGCAGTGAACCCCGTAAGGGGCCTAATGAAAAACTGTTTTTT
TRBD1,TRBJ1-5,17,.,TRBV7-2,CASSLPWEGAGNQPQHF,TGTGCCAGCAGCCTCCCGTGGGAGGGGGCTGGCAATCAGCCCCAGCATTTT
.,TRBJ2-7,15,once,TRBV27,CASSWATGPGAEQYF,TGTGCCAGCAGTTGGGCTACAGGACCTGGGGCCGAGCAGTACTTC
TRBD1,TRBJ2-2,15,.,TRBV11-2,CASSDTTGDTGELFF,TGTGCCAGCAGCGATACGACAGGGGACACCGGGGAGCTGTTTTTT